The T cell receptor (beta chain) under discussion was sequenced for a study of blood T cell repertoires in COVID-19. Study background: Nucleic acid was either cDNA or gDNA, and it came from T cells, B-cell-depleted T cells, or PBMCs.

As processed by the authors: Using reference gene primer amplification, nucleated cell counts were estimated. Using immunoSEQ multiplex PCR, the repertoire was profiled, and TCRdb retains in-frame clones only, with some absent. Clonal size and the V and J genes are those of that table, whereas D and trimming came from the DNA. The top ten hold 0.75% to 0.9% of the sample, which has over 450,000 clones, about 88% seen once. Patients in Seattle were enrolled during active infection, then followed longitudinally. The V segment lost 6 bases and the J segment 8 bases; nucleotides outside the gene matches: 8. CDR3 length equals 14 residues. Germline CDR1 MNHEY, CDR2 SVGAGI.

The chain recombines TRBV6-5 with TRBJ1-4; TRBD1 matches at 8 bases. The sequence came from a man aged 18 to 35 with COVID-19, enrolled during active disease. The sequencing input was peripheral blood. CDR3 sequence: CASRSTGAGEKLFF. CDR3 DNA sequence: TGTGCCAGCAGATCGACAGGGGCAGGGGAAAAACTGTTTTTT.